This TCR beta chain was sequenced during a study of blood T cell repertoires in COVID-19 (dated by TCRdb to 2020 to 2021). Some background on the complete study: Samples from collaborators originated in the United States, Italy and Spain and spanned both the acute and convalescent phases of COVID-19. The material from the prospective study consisted of cDNA or gDNA derived from T cells, B-cell-depleted T cells, or PBMCs. The dataset comprised deeply sampled blood TCRbeta repertoires from subjects exposed to, actively infected with, or recovered from COVID-19. The repertoires were released in a freely available public database intended as a resource for research on the immune response to SARS-CoV-2. Samples were obtained from the ongoing ImmuneRACE study (first 160 participants) and from over 1,000 subjects provided by 6 global collaborators. The sample metadata nearly always contained a de-identified subject ID, COVID-19 status, age in years and sex. HLA class I and class II types, where available, came from metadata supplied by the sample provider rather than from assay-based typing.

Collaborating institutions collected whole blood in K2EDTA tubes following their own protocols. For TCRbeta analysis, collaborators shipped samples in one of three forms: frozen whole blood, isolated PBMCs, or DNA extracted from either of those sample types. TCRbeta CDR3 regions were amplified from genomic DNA by means of the immunoSEQ Assay, a bias-controlled multiplex PCR. In the authors' own workflow: Nucleated cell counts per sample were estimated from amplification of reference gene primers within the assay. To quantify the absolute abundance of each unique TCRbeta CDR3 rearrangement, sequence reads were collapsed and filtered. For each sample, productive Simpson clonality was calculated as the square root of Simpson's diversity index over productive rearrangements. TCRdb retrieved this table from immuneACCESS and kept in-frame rearrangements only. Not all clones are present; in checked studies, unresolved V genes account for under half, and no reason is known for the remainder. For V, J and clone size, that table is used; D and trimming come from the DNA. The table for this sample lists 100,000 or so clones; approximately 90% of them were counted only once. Of the sample, about 1% is held by the ten largest clones.

V is reduced by 5 bases and J by 8 bases, leaving a spacing of 18 bases between them. Inclusive of the bounding cysteine and phenylalanine, the CDR3 is 15 residues long. Only the CDR3 DNA is retained, 45 bases long and in frame from the first base. As encoded in the germline V gene, CDR1 is MNHEY while CDR2 is SVGAGI. For this clone: Its antigen is still unknown. Base qualities are not at hand, and no much larger clone is one base apart.

Study-level results and caveats: How much clinical and demographic metadata was included differed by source and by participant, and the metadata was provided uncurated.

The chain is assembled from TRBV6-5 and TRBJ1-4; tentative D gene TRBD1, with 6 bases matching. This TCR derives from a man aged 55 to 70 with acute or convalescent COVID-19. The sample taken for sequencing was peripheral blood. The DNA is TGTGCCAGCAGTATAAGCAGGGGTACTGGAGAAAAACTGTTTTTT. It encodes CASSISRGTGEKLFF.